The clone carrying this T cell receptor (beta chain) was seen a single time. Repertoires were generated with immunoSEQ multiplex PCR, while TCRdb's copy carries only in-frame clones and drops some. The sample contains roughly 2.1 million clones, 93% of which appear only once. The data derive from a study of shared clonotypes between healthy human individuals. CD45RO-negative cells were positively selected for CCR7, leaving out terminally differentiated effector memory CD45RA+ cells. Germline V CDR1 and CDR2: LGHNA, YSLEER. The length of the CDR3 is 16 residues. V lost 0 bases and J lost 7, with 15 bases in between.

Material for sequencing was naive CD8+ T cells from PBMCs. The clonotype was recovered from a young man in good health. Some clones in this sample may be carry-over from other donors' samples. The chain combines TRBV4-3 with TRBJ1-4; possible D gene TRBD1, 6 bases. In DNA, the CDR3 is TGCGCCAGCAGCCAAGATCTAGCGGCAGGGGCTGAAAAACTGTTTTTT. Translation: CASSQDLAAGAEKLFF.